Listed here are 5 T cell receptor beta chains from one sample, sequenced in a study of T cell responses to AZD1222 COVID-19 vaccine. Profiling relied on immunoSEQ multiplex PCR, and the TCRdb table lists in-frame clones only, not all of them. The profile covers over 150,000 clones, with around 90% appearing a single time and 2.6% taken by the ten largest. This specimen consisted of peripheral blood, obtained on day 0 of AZD1222 vaccination. These receptor sequences come from an adult in good health.

This clone was observed a single time. The chain couples TRBV19 to TRBJ1-4, with D possibly TRBD1 on 6 matching bases. The length of the CDR3 is 14 residues. The V gene's germline CDR1 is LNHDA and CDR2 SQIVND (reference sequence). Trimming shortened V by 6 bases and J by 1 base, and 9 bases separated the two germline ends. The DNA for the CDR3 is TGTGCCAGTAGAACAGGGCTAACTAATGAAAAACTGTTTTTT. Translated: CASRTGLTNEKLFF.

CDR3 nucleotides: TGTGCCACCAGCAGAGTGGGGGCTACCTACAATGAGCAGTTCTTC. This gives the protein CATSRVGATYNEQFF. The chain uses TRBV15 and TRBJ2-1; possible D gene TRBD1, 6 bases. V shed 1 base and J shed 2 bases, with 9 bases lying between them. The CDR3 length is 15 residues. Germline CDR1 is LNHNV and CDR2 is YYDKDF (reference sequence).

CDR3 in DNA: TGCGCCAGCAGCCAAGATCTCTCATGGAGCCCCCTCCACTTT. This sequence encodes CASSQDLSWSPLHF. The chain links TRBV4-1 to TRBJ1-6; the D is unclear. The CDR3 contains 14 residues. V shed 0 bases and J shed 13 bases, with 13 bases lying between them. CDR1 is MGHRA, CDR2 YSYEKL, per germline.

This clone has just a few counts. The V call is TRBV14, the J call TRBJ2-2, with D maybe TRBD1 (6 bases). The germline V gene encodes CDR1 SGHDN and CDR2 FVKESK. CDR3 length equals 16 residues. V was pared by 2 bases and J by 3 bases, with 13 bases between. This CDR3 reads CASSQWSGVDTGELFF. As DNA, the CDR3 is TGTGCCAGCAGCCAATGGTCAGGGGTAGACACCGGGGAGCTGTTTTTT.

V usage is TRBV19 and J usage is TRBJ2-3, with 7 positions matching TRBD1. With V trimmed by 4 bases and J by 1 base, 8 bases remained unmatched. The CDR3 runs 16 residues. CDR1 LNHDA and CDR2 SQIVND come from the germline V gene (reference sequence). The CDR3 is CASSKTGVVGTDTQYF. The DNA of the CDR3 is TGTGCCAGTAGTAAAACAGGGGTAGTGGGCACAGATACGCAGTATTTT. Based on the CDR3 plus reference TRBV19 and TRBJ2-3, the full variable domain is DGGITQSPKYLFRKEGQNVTLSCEQNLNHDAMYWYRQDPGQGLRLIYYSQIVNDFQKGDIAEGYSVSREKKESFPLTVTSAQKNPTAFYLCASSKTGVVGTDTQYFGPGTRLTVL.